These 18 T cell receptor beta chains originate from one sample sequenced in a study of blood T cell repertoires in COVID-19 (TCRdb year 2020). Library prep was done by the immunoSEQ multiplex PCR assay. TCRdb holds this immuneACCESS table with in-frame rearrangements only. Some clones are missing; in checked studies, unresolved V genes explain under half, and the rest has no known cause. The sample contains about 330,000 clones, more than 80% of them found a single time. The leading ten clones occupy approximately 6.5% of the sample. The sequencing sample was made of peripheral blood. The receptors were gathered from a man aged 18 to 29 who had recovered from COVID-19.

This chain links TRBV29-1 with TRBJ1-2, with a tentative D call TRBD1 (5 bases). The CDR3 has 13 residues. Germline-derived CDR1 and CDR2 are SQVTM and ANQGSEA. Trimming left V 0 bases short and J 4 bases short, with 9 bases between. The CDR3 coding sequence is TGCAGCGTTGAAGATGGAAGGGGCTATGGCTACACCTTC. Translation gives CSVEDGRGYGYTF.

V and J are TRBV14 and TRBJ2-3; no clear D. Germline CDR1 reads SGHDN; CDR2 reads FVKESK. The V gene lost 4 bases and the J gene lost 7 bases, with 18 bases spanning the gap. There are 15 residues in the CDR3. The CDR3 protein is CASSPLLTNTHTQYF. The CDR3 DNA follows: TGTGCCAGCAGCCCTCTCCTTACTAACACCCATACGCAGTATTTT.

DNA for the CDR3: TGTGCCAGCAGTTCAGGGCCCACTGAAGCTTTCTTT. Its translation: CASSSGPTEAFF. The V and J genes are TRBV12-3 or TRBV12-4 and TRBJ1-1, with D perhaps TRBD1 (5 bases). The CDR3 length is 12 residues. Trimming left V 4 bases short and J 4 bases short, with 7 bases between.

The chain joins TRBV6-2 or TRBV6-3 to TRBJ1-1; tentative D call: TRBD1 (5 bases). The germline gives CDR1 MNHEY, CDR2 SVGEGT. This CDR3 comprises 11 residues. Trimming left V 5 bases short and J 7 bases short, with 8 bases between. CDR3: CASSVTGEAFF. For the CDR3, the DNA is TGTGCCAGCAGTGTCACAGGTGAAGCTTTCTTT.

The chain recombines TRBV29-1 with TRBJ2-1; 10 positions match TRBD2. The CDR3 length is 15 residues. V lost 6 bases to trimming and J lost 4 bases; unmatched junction nucleotides: 9. CDR1 and CDR2 from the germline V gene are SQVTM and ANQGSEA. Here the CDR3 DNA reads TGCAGCGTCGCCGTTAGCGGGGGGCGATACAATGAGCAGTTCTTC. This sequence encodes CSVAVSGGRYNEQFF.

The chain carries TRBV3-1 (or the pseudogene TRBV3-2) and TRBJ1-1; D might be TRBD1 (6 bases). Germline V CDR1 and CDR2: LGHDT, YNNKEL (reference sequence). Trimming stripped 1 base from V and 4 bases from J, with 13 bases between. The length of the CDR3 is 15 residues. CDR3 protein: CASSQGPGAVTEAFF. The CDR3 bases are TGTGCCAGCAGCCAAGGCCCAGGGGCGGTCACTGAAGCTTTCTTT.

This chain links TRBV19 with TRBJ2-1; 9 positions agree with TRBD2. The junction had 11 bases not matched to a gene; V was cut back by 5 bases and J by 6 bases. CDR3 length: 16 amino acids. Germline V gene sequence: CDR1 LNHDA, CDR2 SQIVND (reference sequence). In DNA form, the CDR3 reads TGTGCCAGTAGTGTGACCGTCGGACTAGCGAGCAATGAGCAGTTCTTC. The encoded protein is CASSVTVGLASNEQFF.

The V gene is TRBV5-1, the J gene TRBJ2-7, with 13 bases fitting TRBD2. V trimming: 3 bases; J trimming: 2 bases; junction bases outside the gene matches: 5. CDR3 length equals 16 residues. Germline V gives CDR1 SGHRS, CDR2 YFSETQ. The CDR3 protein is CASSSGLAGSPYEQYF. CDR3 in DNA: TGCGCCAGCAGCTCGGGACTAGCGGGGTCCCCCTACGAGCAGTACTTC.

J is TRBJ2-2 and V is TRBV4-1, with TRBD2 matching 10 bases. The J segment lost 5 bases and the V segment lost 0 bases, leaving 6 bases of the junction unmatched. This CDR3 is built from 17 residues. Germline V gene lookup returns CDR1 MGHRA and CDR2 YSYEKL. DNA for the CDR3: TGCGCCAGCAGCCAAGATAGGGGACTAGCGACTACCGGGGAGCTGTTTTTT. This codes for CASSQDRGLATTGELFF.

The chain carries TRBV5-1 and TRBJ2-1; D is possibly TRBD2 (6 bases). Germline assignment: CDR1 SGHRS and CDR2 YFSETQ. Deletions cut 6 bases from V and 2 bases from J, with 18 bases between. The CDR3 is made up of 16 amino acids. CDR3 loop: CASIYSTGAAYNEQFF. DNA for the CDR3: TGCGCCAGCATTTATAGCACGGGAGCAGCCTACAATGAGCAGTTCTTC.

V is TRBV5-6 and J is TRBJ2-7; tentative D call: TRBD1 (5 bases). Germline assignment: CDR1 SGHDT and CDR2 YYEEEE. V was pared by 0 bases and J by 7 bases, with 20 bases between. The CDR3 is 16 amino acids. For the CDR3, the DNA is TGTGCCAGCAGCTTGGTCGGATGGACATCGGTGGGGGAGCAGTACTTC. This translates into CASSLVGWTSVGEQYF.

Here the CDR3 reads CASSTDRGPYEQYF. The CDR3 DNA is TGTGCCAGCAGTACCGACAGGGGACCATACGAGCAGTACTTC. The chain employs TRBV27 and TRBJ2-7, with TRBD1 matching over 8 bases. V gave up 5 bases and J gave up 4 bases; unmatched junction bases: 7. CDR3 length: 14 amino acids. Per germline, CDR1 MNHEY and CDR2 SMNVEV (reference sequence).

The chain's CDR3 is CASSAAKTSGRAGEQFF. CDR3 DNA sequence: TGTGCCAGCAGCGCCGCCAAGACTAGCGGGAGGGCGGGTGAGCAGTTCTTC. This chain links TRBV9 with TRBJ2-1; 14 bases are a match to TRBD2. The trim removed 3 bases at V and 9 bases at J, leaving 11 bases unmatched. Germline V gene data show CDR1 as SGDLS and CDR2 as YYNGEE. The CDR3 is made up of 17 amino acids.

This clone was found once. The genes are TRBV2 and TRBJ2-1, with 10 bases identical to TRBD2. CDR3 size: 14 residues. Germline trimming cut 10 bases from V and 7 bases from J; bases unmatched to any gene: 10. Germline CDR1 SNHLY, CDR2 FYNNEI. CDR3 sequence (DNA): TGTGCCACCACTAGCGGGGCCTTGGGGAATGAGCAGTTCTTC. Translated: CATTSGALGNEQFF.

V is TRBV5-1 and J is TRBJ1-5; tentative D call: TRBD1 (5 bases). The CDR3 consists of 14 residues. V lost 1 base and J 4 bases, leaving 9 bases between the germline ends. CDR1 is SGHRS, CDR2 YFSETQ, per germline. In DNA form, the CDR3 reads TGCGCCAGCAGCTTGACGGCAGGGAATCAGCCCCAGCATTTT. It codes for CASSLTAGNQPQHF.

The chain employs TRBV7-8 and TRBJ2-1, with 7 bases matching TRBD2. J gave up 4 bases and V 0 bases, and 12 bases lay outside the gene matches. The germline V gene has CDR1 SGHVS and CDR2 FQNEAQ. The CDR3 extends over 18 amino acids. The CDR3 loop reads CASSLASGGGRGYNEQFF. The CDR3 DNA follows: TGTGCCAGCAGCTTAGCGTCTGGGGGTGGGAGGGGTTACAATGAGCAGTTCTTC.

The table lists this clone with a few counts. DNA of the CDR3: TGTGCCAGCAGCCAAGATCGGGGGGGTAATTCACCCCTCCACTTT. It specifies CASSQDRGGNSPLHF. The chain combines TRBV3-1 (or the pseudogene TRBV3-2) with TRBJ1-6; D perhaps matches TRBD1 (5 bases). This CDR3 has 15 amino acids. Germline V gene lookup returns CDR1 LGHDT and CDR2 YNNKEL (reference sequence). V lost 0 bases to trimming and J lost 6 bases, with 9 bases between them.

The chain joins TRBV5-6 to TRBJ2-2, with D hard to call. CDR1 is SGHDT, CDR2 YYEEEE, per germline. V dropped 4 bases and J dropped 0 bases, with 10 bases sitting between them. This CDR3 has 15 residues. CDR3: CASSRRKTNTGELFF. The CDR3 DNA is TGTGCCAGCAGCCGGAGAAAGACGAACACCGGGGAGCTGTTTTTT.